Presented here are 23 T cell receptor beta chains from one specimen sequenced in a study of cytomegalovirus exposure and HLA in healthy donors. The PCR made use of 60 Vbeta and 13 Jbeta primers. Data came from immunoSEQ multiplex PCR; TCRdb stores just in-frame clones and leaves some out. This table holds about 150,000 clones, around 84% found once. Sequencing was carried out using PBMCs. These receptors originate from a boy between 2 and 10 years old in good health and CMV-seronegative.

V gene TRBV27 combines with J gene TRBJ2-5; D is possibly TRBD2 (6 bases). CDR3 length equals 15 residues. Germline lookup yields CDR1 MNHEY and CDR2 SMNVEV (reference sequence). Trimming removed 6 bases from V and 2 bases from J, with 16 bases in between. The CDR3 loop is CASRDVGGWQETQYF. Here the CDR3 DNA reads TGTGCCAGCAGAGATGTGGGAGGTTGGCAAGAGACCCAGTACTTC.

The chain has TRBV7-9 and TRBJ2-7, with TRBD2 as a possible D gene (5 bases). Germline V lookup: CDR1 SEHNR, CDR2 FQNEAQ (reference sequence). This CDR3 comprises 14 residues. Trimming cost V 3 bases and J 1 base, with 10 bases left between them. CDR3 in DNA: TGTGCCAGCAGCTTCCACGAGGGATCCTACGAGCAGTACTTC. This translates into CASSFHEGSYEQYF.

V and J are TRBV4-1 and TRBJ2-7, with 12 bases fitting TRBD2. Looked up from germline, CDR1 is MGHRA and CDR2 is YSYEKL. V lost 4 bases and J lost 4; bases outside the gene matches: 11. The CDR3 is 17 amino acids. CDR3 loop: CASSRFRGTSGRYEQYF. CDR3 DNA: TGCGCCAGCAGCCGCTTTAGGGGTACTAGCGGGAGGTACGAGCAGTACTTC.

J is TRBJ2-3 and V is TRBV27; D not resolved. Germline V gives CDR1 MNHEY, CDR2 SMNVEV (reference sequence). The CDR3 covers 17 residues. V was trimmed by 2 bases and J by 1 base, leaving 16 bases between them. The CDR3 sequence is CASSLALPHARTDTQYF. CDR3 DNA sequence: TGTGCCAGCAGTTTAGCCCTACCTCACGCCCGCACAGATACGCAGTATTTT.

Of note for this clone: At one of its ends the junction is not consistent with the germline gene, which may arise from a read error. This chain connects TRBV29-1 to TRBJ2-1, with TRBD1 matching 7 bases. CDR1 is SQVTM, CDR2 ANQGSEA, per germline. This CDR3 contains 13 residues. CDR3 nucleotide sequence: TGCAGCGTTGGACAGGGAACCTACAATGACCAGTTCTTC. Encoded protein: CSVGQGTYNDQFF.

The CDR3 coding sequence is TGTGCCAGCAGCTTGGGGCGGCCCGGATTTGAGCAGTTCTTC. As protein: CASSLGRPGFEQFF. The chain employs TRBV5-4 and TRBJ2-1; D is ambiguous. From germline, CDR1 is SGHNT and CDR2 YYREEE (reference sequence). V lost 0 bases, J lost 9 bases, and 13 bases lay in between. The CDR3 loop spans 14 amino acids.

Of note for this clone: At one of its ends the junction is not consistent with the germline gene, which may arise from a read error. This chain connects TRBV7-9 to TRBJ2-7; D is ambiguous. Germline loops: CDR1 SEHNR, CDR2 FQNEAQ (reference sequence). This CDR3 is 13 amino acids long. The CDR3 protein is CSSSPRSSYEQYF. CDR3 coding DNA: TGTTCCAGCAGCCCGCGGAGCTCCTACGAGCAGTACTTC.

The CDR3: CAWSKGTSRPATNEKLFF. The CDR3 DNA reads as TGTGCCTGGAGCAAAGGGACTTCTCGACCAGCAACTAATGAAAAACTGTTTTTT. The V gene is TRBV30, the J gene TRBJ1-4, with D maybe TRBD1 (5 bases). The CDR3 covers 18 residues. Germline values: CDR1 GTSNPN, CDR2 SVGIG (reference sequence). V lost 3 bases and J lost 0, with 20 bases in between.

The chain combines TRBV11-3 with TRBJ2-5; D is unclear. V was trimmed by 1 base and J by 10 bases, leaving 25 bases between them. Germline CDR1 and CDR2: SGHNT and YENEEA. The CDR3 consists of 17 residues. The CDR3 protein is CASSLVRGSAPSWIQYF. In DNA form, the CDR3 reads TGTGCCAGCAGCTTAGTTCGCGGTTCAGCCCCCAGTTGGATCCAGTACTTC.

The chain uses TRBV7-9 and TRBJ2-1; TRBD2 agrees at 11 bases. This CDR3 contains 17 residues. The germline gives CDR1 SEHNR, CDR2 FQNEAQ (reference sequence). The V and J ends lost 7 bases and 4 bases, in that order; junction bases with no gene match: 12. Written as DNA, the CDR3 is TGTGCCAGCACTAAGAGCAGGGGACTAGCGGATTACAATGAGCAGTTCTTC. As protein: CASTKSRGLADYNEQFF.

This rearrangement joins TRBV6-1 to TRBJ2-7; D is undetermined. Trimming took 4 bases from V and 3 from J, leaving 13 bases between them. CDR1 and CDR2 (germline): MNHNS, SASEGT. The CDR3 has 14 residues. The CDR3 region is CASSVSQANYEQYF. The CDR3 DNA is TGTGCCAGCAGTGTCAGTCAGGCGAACTACGAGCAGTACTTC.

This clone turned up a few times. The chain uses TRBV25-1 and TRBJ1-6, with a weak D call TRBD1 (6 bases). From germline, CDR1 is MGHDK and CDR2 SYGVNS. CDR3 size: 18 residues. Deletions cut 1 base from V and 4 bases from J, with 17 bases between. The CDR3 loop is CASSEFLGKQGYNSPLHF. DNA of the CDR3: TGTGCCAGCAGTGAATTCTTGGGCAAACAGGGTTATAATTCACCCCTCCACTTT.

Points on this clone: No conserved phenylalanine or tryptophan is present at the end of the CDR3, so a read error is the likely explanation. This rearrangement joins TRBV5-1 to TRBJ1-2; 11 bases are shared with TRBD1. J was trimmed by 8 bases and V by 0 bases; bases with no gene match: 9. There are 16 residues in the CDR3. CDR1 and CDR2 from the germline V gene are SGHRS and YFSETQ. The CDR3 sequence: CASSLVGGQGATGYTL. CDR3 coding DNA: TGCGCCAGCAGCTTGGTCGGAGGACAGGGGGCGACGGGCTACACCCTC.

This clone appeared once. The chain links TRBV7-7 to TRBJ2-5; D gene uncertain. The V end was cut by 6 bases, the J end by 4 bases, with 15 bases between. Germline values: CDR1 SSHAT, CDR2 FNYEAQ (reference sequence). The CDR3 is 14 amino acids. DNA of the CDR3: TGTGCCAGCAGTAGAGGATCCTTGGTAGAGACCCAGTACTTC. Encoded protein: CASSRGSLVETQYF. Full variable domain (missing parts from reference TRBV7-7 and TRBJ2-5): GAGVSQSPRYKVTKRGQDVTLRCDPISSHATLYWYQQALGQGPEFLTYFNYEAQPDKSGLPSDRFSAERPEGSISTLTIQRTEQRDSAMYRCASSRGSLVETQYFGPGTRLLVL.

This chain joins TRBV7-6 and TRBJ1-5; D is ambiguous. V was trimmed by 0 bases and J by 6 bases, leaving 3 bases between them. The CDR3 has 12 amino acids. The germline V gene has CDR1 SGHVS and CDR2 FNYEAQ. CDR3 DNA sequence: TGTGCCAGCAGCTTAGCCGGTCAGCCCCAGCATTTT. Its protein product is CASSLAGQPQHF.

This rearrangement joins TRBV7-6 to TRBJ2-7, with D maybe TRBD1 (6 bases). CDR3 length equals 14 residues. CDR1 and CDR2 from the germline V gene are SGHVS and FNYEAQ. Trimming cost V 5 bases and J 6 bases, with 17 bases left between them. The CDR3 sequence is CASSPLSKGGEQYF. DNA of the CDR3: TGTGCCAGCAGCCCCCTTTCAAAAGGGGGCGAGCAGTACTTC.

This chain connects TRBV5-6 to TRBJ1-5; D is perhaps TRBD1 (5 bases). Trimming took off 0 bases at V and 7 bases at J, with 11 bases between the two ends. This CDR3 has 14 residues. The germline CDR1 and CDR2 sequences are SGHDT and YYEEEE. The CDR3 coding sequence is TGTGCCAGCAGCTTGGCCGGGGGGGGGCAGCCCCAGCATTTT. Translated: CASSLAGGGQPQHF.

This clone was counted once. This CDR3 is CASAPRQGGSPLHF. CDR3 nucleotide sequence: TGTGCCAGCGCCCCCAGGCAGGGTGGTTCACCCCTCCACTTT. The chain employs TRBV2 and TRBJ1-6, with D tentatively TRBD1 (5 bases). The germline V gene has CDR1 SNHLY and CDR2 FYNNEI. With 8 bases removed from V and 9 bases from J, the gap between germline ends came to 17 bases. The CDR3 runs to 14 residues. The entire variable domain, with the rest obtained from reference TRBV2 and TRBJ1-6, is as follows: EPEVTQTPSHQVTQMGQEVILRCVPISNHLYFYWYRQILGQKVEFLVSFYNNEISEKSEIFDDQFSVERPDGSNFTLKIRSTKLEDSAMYFCASAPRQGGSPLHFGNGTRLTVT.

In nucleotides, the CDR3 is TGTGCCAGCAACAGCCTCGGGACAGGGAAATATTTT. Translating it yields CASNSLGTGKYF. The genes are TRBV6-6 and TRBJ2-3; 9 bases are a match to TRBD1. The junction had 11 bases not matched to a gene; V was cut back by 7 bases and J by 15 bases. The CDR3 contains 12 residues. Germline loops: CDR1 MNHNY, CDR2 SVGAGI (reference sequence).

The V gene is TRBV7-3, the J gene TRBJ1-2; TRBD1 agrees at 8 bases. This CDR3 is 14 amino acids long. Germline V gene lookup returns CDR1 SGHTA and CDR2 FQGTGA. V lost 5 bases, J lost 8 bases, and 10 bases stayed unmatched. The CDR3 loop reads CASSLDRGGGGYTF. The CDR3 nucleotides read TGTGCCAGCAGCCTAGACAGGGGTGGGGGGGGCTACACCTTC. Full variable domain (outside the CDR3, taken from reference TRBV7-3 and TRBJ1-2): GAGVSQTPSNKVTEKGKYVELRCDPISGHTALYWYRQSLGQGPEFLIYFQGTGAADDSGLPNDRFFAVRPEGSVSTLKIQRTERGDSAVYLCASSLDRGGGGYTFGSGTRLTVV.

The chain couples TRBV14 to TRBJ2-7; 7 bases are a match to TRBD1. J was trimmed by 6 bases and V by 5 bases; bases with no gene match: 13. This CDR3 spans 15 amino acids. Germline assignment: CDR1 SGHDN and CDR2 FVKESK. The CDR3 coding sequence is TGTGCCAGCAGCAAAACGAGCCCCCACAGGGGCGAGCAGTACTTC. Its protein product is CASSKTSPHRGEQYF.

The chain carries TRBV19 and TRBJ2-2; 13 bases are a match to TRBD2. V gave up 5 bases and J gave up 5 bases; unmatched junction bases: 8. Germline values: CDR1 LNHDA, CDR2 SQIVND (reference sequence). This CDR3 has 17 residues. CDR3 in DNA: TGTGCCAGTAGTGCCGGACTAGCGGGAGTAGGGACCGGGGAGCTGTTTTTT. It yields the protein CASSAGLAGVGTGELFF.

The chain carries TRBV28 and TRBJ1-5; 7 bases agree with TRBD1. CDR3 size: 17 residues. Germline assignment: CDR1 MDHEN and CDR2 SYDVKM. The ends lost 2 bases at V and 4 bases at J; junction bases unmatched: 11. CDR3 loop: CASSLVRGPRVNQPQHF. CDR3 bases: TGTGCCAGCAGTTTAGTGAGGGGGCCCCGGGTGAATCAGCCCCAGCATTTT.